This TCR beta chain comes out of a study of radiotherapy plus CTLA-4 blockade in lung cancer. Study-level information: Objective response rate was 18%; disease control rate, 31%.

Trimming shortened V by 5 bases and J by 8 bases, and 13 bases separated the two germline ends. Germline lookup yields CDR1 SEHNR and CDR2 FQNEAQ (reference sequence). The CDR3 length is 13 residues. Measured with immunoSEQ multiplex PCR; TCRdb has only the in-frame clones, and not every one. The sample yields around 45,000 clones, about 88% seen once. Enrolled patients, whose metastatic non-small-cell lung cancer was chemo-refractory, received focal radiation plus CTLA-4 blockade with ipilimumab. The sequenced sample was peripheral blood, obtained from a patient treated with radiotherapy plus ipilimumab. The chain links TRBV7-9 to TRBJ1-3; D gene unclear. The receptor's source is a human donor with non-small cell lung cancer whose response to radiotherapy plus ipilimumab could not be evaluated. CDR3: CASSPPVEDTIYF. Written as DNA, the CDR3 is TGTGCCAGCAGCCCCCCCGTAGAAGACACCATATATTTT.